A single sample is the source of the 14 T cell receptor beta chains below, sequenced in a study of shared clonotypes between healthy human individuals (dated by TCRdb to about 2020). CD8 naive samples consisted of CD45RO-negative cells that were positively selected for CCR7, yielding a CD45RA+CCR7+ population without TemRA cells. Library preparation used the immunoSEQ multiplex PCR assay. The table comes from immuneACCESS by way of TCRdb, which keeps in-frame sequences with V and J called. Part of the clones is missing from these tables; in studies checked, under half for an unresolved V gene and the rest for unknown reasons. The table for this sample lists about 2.2 million clones; roughly 95% of them were counted only once. Around 1.7% of the sample belongs to the ten largest clones. Sequencing input: naive CD8+ T cells from PBMCs. The label giving this sample's cell subset or site can be read as: CD45RA+CCR7+. These receptors were collected from a man between 18 and 29 years old in good health. Some clones in this sample may be carry-over from other donors' samples.

The chain carries TRBV27 and TRBJ2-7, with D tentatively TRBD1 (5 bases). Germline lookup yields CDR1 MNHEY and CDR2 SMNVEV (reference sequence). The CDR3 runs 15 residues. Deletions cut 2 bases from V and 2 bases from J, with 13 bases between. DNA for the CDR3: TGTGCCAGCAGTTTAAGGCAGGGTGGGGCCTACGAGCAGTACTTC. It translates to CASSLRQGGAYEQYF.

This clone came up once. The V gene is TRBV19, the J gene TRBJ1-1; TRBD1 agrees at 7 bases. There are 14 residues in the CDR3. The junction had 9 bases not matched to a gene; V was cut back by 7 bases and J by 4 bases. Per the germline V gene, CDR1 is LNHDA and CDR2 is SQIVND (reference sequence). The CDR3 DNA reads as TGTGCCAGTACTGACCTCCGACAGGGCACTGAAGCTTTCTTT. Protein: CASTDLRQGTEAFF. Supplemented by reference TRBV19 and TRBJ1-1, the full variable domain reads DGGITQSPKYLFRKEGQNVTLSCEQNLNHDAMYWYRQDPGQGLRLIYYSQIVNDFQKGDIAEGYSVSREKKESFPLTVTSAQKNPTAFYLCASTDLRQGTEAFFGQGTRLTVV.

The chain has TRBV4-3 and TRBJ1-2; D unclear. Per the germline V gene, CDR1 is LGHNA and CDR2 is YSLEER. The ends were cut back, 0 bases at V and 3 bases at J, with 14 bases in the middle. This CDR3 region has 16 residues. The CDR3 DNA follows: TGCGCCAGCAGCCAAGATTATCGCACAGCAGACTATGGCTACACCTTC. It is translated as CASSQDYRTADYGYTF.

The chain recombines TRBV27 with TRBJ2-3, with 8 bases matching TRBD2. The J segment lost 2 bases and the V segment lost 8 bases, leaving 15 bases of the junction unmatched. The CDR3 is made up of 17 amino acids. The germline CDR1 and CDR2 sequences are MNHEY and SMNVEV (reference sequence). The CDR3 spells CASGERAGAYNTDTQYF. The CDR3 coding sequence is TGTGCCAGCGGGGAACGAGCGGGGGCCTACAACACAGATACGCAGTATTTT.

A word on this clone: The sample contains more than one DNA sequence encoding this CDR3. The chain joins TRBV11-2 to TRBJ2-7, with D uncertain. CDR1 is SGHAT and CDR2 is FQNNGV in the germline V gene. There are 14 residues in the CDR3. The V gene lost 1 base and the J gene lost 1 base, with 8 bases spanning the gap. The CDR3 is CASSLGVSSYEQYF. The CDR3 DNA reads as TGTGCCAGCAGCTTAGGGGTATCGTCCTACGAGCAGTACTTC. Filled out from reference TRBV11-2 and TRBJ2-7, the complete variable domain reads EAGVAQSPRYKIIEKRQSVAFWCNPISGHATLYWYQQILGQGPKLLIQFQNNGVVDDSQLPKDRFSAERLKGVDSTLKIQPAKLEDSAVYLCASSLGVSSYEQYFGPGTRLTVT.

The CDR3 nucleotides are TGTGCCAGCAGCGTAAGCGGGGCCCCGCGGGGGGAGACCCAGTACTTC. As protein: CASSVSGAPRGETQYF. The chain couples TRBV9 to TRBJ2-5, with 7 positions matching TRBD2. Trimming at V came to 1 base and at J to 5 bases, leaving 11 bases not matched to a gene. The CDR3 runs 16 residues. Germline values: CDR1 SGDLS, CDR2 YYNGEE.

A single count supports this clone. The rearrangement links TRBV27 to TRBJ2-7, with D possibly being TRBD1 (5 bases). Per germline, CDR1 MNHEY and CDR2 SMNVEV (reference sequence). V was cut by 4 bases and J by 0 bases, with 16 bases left in between. The CDR3 is 16 residues long. CDR3 bases: TGTGCCAGCAGTTCCTCCCCCTATGACAGCTCCTACGAGCAGTACTTC. Its protein product is CASSSSPYDSSYEQYF.

The V call is TRBV5-6, the J call TRBJ2-2, with 9 bases aligning to TRBD1. CDR3 size: 16 residues. Germline trimming cut 0 bases from V and 5 bases from J; bases unmatched to any gene: 5. Germline V lookup: CDR1 SGHDT, CDR2 YYEEEE. The CDR3 protein is CASSLAGTGFTGELFF. Here the CDR3 DNA reads TGTGCCAGCAGCTTGGCCGGGACAGGGTTTACCGGGGAGCTGTTTTTT.

A single count supports this clone. The chain has TRBV5-6 and TRBJ1-2; no definite D call. The V and J ends lost 0 bases and 4 bases respectively, with 16 bases between them. This CDR3 has 16 residues. Germline V gives CDR1 SGHDT, CDR2 YYEEEE. Here the CDR3 DNA reads TGTGCCAGCAGCTTGGAAGGGCCAGGCTCGTTCTATGGCTACACCTTC. Its protein product is CASSLEGPGSFYGYTF.

V usage is TRBV28 and J usage is TRBJ2-7; 7 bases fit TRBD2. CDR1 and CDR2 (germline): MDHEN, SYDVKM. The CDR3 is 17 amino acids. V lost 8 bases to trimming and J lost 1 base; unmatched junction nucleotides: 17. The CDR3 protein is CASGETWEGFKSYEQYF. DNA of the CDR3: TGTGCCAGCGGAGAGACGTGGGAGGGCTTCAAATCCTACGAGCAGTACTTC.

The CDR3 DNA reads TGTGCCAGCAGTTTAAGTGTCAGGGCGGTTCACGAGCAGTACTTC. Translation: CASSLSVRAVHEQYF. The chain combines TRBV28 with TRBJ2-7; a possible D gene is TRBD1 (5 bases). The CDR3 length is 15 residues. The V end lost 2 bases, the J end lost 5 bases, and 16 bases lay between the germline ends. Germline loops: CDR1 MDHEN, CDR2 SYDVKM.

The V gene is TRBV7-9, the J gene TRBJ1-4, with D maybe TRBD1 (6 bases). The CDR3 covers 15 residues. CDR1 and CDR2 (germline): SEHNR, FQNEAQ (reference sequence). Trimming cost V 1 base and J 5 bases, with 11 bases left between them. This CDR3 is CASSLGTELNEKLFF. In DNA form, the CDR3 reads TGTGCCAGCAGCTTAGGGACAGAGTTGAATGAAAAACTGTTTTTT.

The chain carries TRBV7-9 and TRBJ2-7; 12 nucleotides line up with TRBD1. The V segment lost 1 base and the J segment 6 bases; nucleotides outside the gene matches: 10. The CDR3 spans 17 residues. Per the germline V gene, CDR1 is SEHNR and CDR2 is FQNEAQ (reference sequence). In DNA form, the CDR3 reads TGTGCCAGCAGCTTAGGCGCGCCGGGACAGGGGGCAAGCGAGCAGTACTTC. Translated: CASSLGAPGQGASEQYF. The complete variable domain, with remaining parts taken from reference TRBV7-9 and TRBJ2-7, reads DTGVSQNPRHKITKRGQNVTFRCDPISEHNRLYWYRQTLGQGPEFLTYFQNEAQLEKSRLLSDRFSAERPKGSFSTLEIQRTEQGDSAMYLCASSLGAPGQGASEQYFGPGTRLTVT.

The gene calls are TRBV6-6 and TRBJ2-7; D call uncertain. This CDR3 has 14 amino acids. Per the germline V gene, CDR1 is MNHNY and CDR2 is SVGAGI (reference sequence). V was cut by 0 bases and J by 5 bases, with 11 bases left in between. In nucleotides, the CDR3 is TGTGCCAGCAGTTACTCGATAGGAGCCCACGAGCAGTACTTC. Its translation: CASSYSIGAHEQYF.